This is a list of T cell receptor beta chains from one sample in a study of shared clonotypes between healthy human individuals. Libraries were prepared by immunoSEQ multiplex PCR; TCRdb keeps only in-frame clonotypes and omits some of them. This sample yields 650,000 to 800,000 clones, of which 72% are seen a single time; less than 2% belongs to the top ten. The sequenced material came from memory CD4+ T cells sorted from blood. The receptors originated from a woman younger than 45 in good health. Each CDR3 is given with its conserved first and last residue. A D gene is named only where the DNA matches it firmly. Clone size is shown for a subset of rows, as once, few, many or a class of expanded clone.

clone_size	cdr3_length	v_call	d_call	j_call	cdr3_nt	cdr3_aa
once	14	TRBV29-1	-	TRBJ2-2	TGCAGCGTCACTACAGTATTCGGGACCGGGGAGCTGTTTTTT	CSVTTVFGTGELFF
-	11	TRBV28	-	TRBJ1-1	TGTGCCAGCAGTTTCCACCAACGAGCTTTCTTT	CASSFHQRAFF
once	15	TRBV5-1	-	TRBJ1-2	TGCGCCAGCAGCTCCGGGTCCAGCACGAACTATGGCTACACCTTC	CASSSGSSTNYGYTF
few	14	TRBV2	-	TRBJ2-7	TGTGCCAGCAGTGAGGTTTGGCGGATGTACGAGCAGTACTTC	CASSEVWRMYEQYF
-	17	TRBV9	-	TRBJ2-4	TGTGCCAGCAGGGTAGTTCCCCGGCCTCAAGCCAAAAACATTCAGTACTTC	CASRVVPRPQAKNIQYF
-	15	TRBV9	-	TRBJ2-7	TGTGCCAGCAGCATATGGGGTAGGGTAGTCCACGAGCAGTACTTC	CASSIWGRVVHEQYF
-	17	TRBV19	TRBD1	TRBJ2-2	TGTGCCAGTAGCCCCGGGACAGGGAATGCGAACACCGGGGAGCTGTTTTTT	CASSPGTGNANTGELFF
few	14	TRBV19	-	TRBJ1-2	TGTGCCAGTAGTATTCCCACAGGGAACTATGGCTACACCTTC	CASSIPTGNYGYTF
-	15	TRBV18	TRBD1	TRBJ2-4	TGTGCCAGCTCTTCCGGACAGGGGAGGGAAAACATTCAGTACTTC	CASSSGQGRENIQYF
once	12	TRBV27	TRBD2	TRBJ2-3	TGTGCCAGCCGGACTAGCGGGAGGAGGCAGTATTTT	CASRTSGRRQYF
-	15	TRBV5-1	-	TRBJ2-5	TGCGCCAGCAACAACCGGGACAACCCGGCGGGGACCCAGTACTTC	CASNNRDNPAGTQYF
-	15	TRBV15	TRBD1	TRBJ2-1	TGTGCCACCAGCACCCGACAGGGGGCTGGGAATGAGCAGTTCTTC	CATSTRQGAGNEQFF
-	12	TRBV7-2	-	TRBJ2-7	TGTGCCAGCAGCTTCCTTTTTTACGAGCAGTACTTC	CASSFLFYEQYF
-	13	TRBV10-3	-	TRBJ1-3	TGTGCCATCAGTGAGTCAGTTGGAAACACCATATATTTT	CAISESVGNTIYF
many	15	TRBV6-6	-	TRBJ1-1	TGTGCCAGCAGTTACGGTGGGGCTTCGAGCCCTGAAGCTTTCTTT	CASSYGGASSPEAFF
-	14	TRBV4-2	-	TRBJ1-5	TGTGCCAGCAGCCGAGACACCGCCGATCAGCCCCAGCATTTT	CASSRDTADQPQHF
-	16	TRBV28	-	TRBJ1-4	TGTGCCAGCAGCACCCAATCAGGGCTTCGAAATGAAAAACTGTTTTTT	CASSTQSGLRNEKLFF
once	16	TRBV7-6	-	TRBJ2-7	TGTGCCAGCAGCTTAGGCGCTTCAGGGGACGTCTACGAGCAGTACTTC	CASSLGASGDVYEQYF
-	15	TRBV28	-	TRBJ1-3	TGTGCCAGCAGTTTAATGAAGACAGCTGGAAACACCATATATTTT	CASSLMKTAGNTIYF
-	15	TRBV5-1	-	TRBJ2-2	TGCGCCAGCAGCGCCGCGACAGGGAACACCGGGGAGCTGTTTTTT	CASSAATGNTGELFF
-	13	TRBV7-2	-	TRBJ2-7	TGTGCCAGCAGCTTACCACCTACGCGGGAGCAGTACTTC	CASSLPPTREQYF
-	17	TRBV4-1	-	TRBJ2-4	TGCGCCAGCAGCCAAAATCCGACGAGGGATTCTAAAAACATTCAGTACTTC	CASSQNPTRDSKNIQYF
many	15	TRBV5-1	-	TRBJ2-7	TGCGCCAGCAGCTTGAGCAGCGGACAGAGTTACGAGCAGTACTTC	CASSLSSGQSYEQYF
-	15	TRBV5-1	-	TRBJ1-4	TGCGCCAGCAGCTATGGGGACTCAACTAATGAAAAACTGTTTTTT	CASSYGDSTNEKLFF
-	15	TRBV5-1	-	TRBJ2-3	TGCGCCAGCAGCTTGATTCAGGGGAGCACAGATACGCAGTATTTT	CASSLIQGSTDTQYF
-	15	TRBV6-4	-	TRBJ2-1	TGTGCCAGCAGTCGTGGGGCTAGCGAGTACAATGAGCAGTTCTTC	CASSRGASEYNEQFF
many	14	TRBV19	-	TRBJ1-2	TGTGCCAGTAGCCCAGACGGAGATAACTATGGCTACACCTTC	CASSPDGDNYGYTF
-	14	TRBV29-1	TRBD2	TRBJ2-7	TGCAGCGTCACCCAAGCGGGAGGGGGATACGAGCAGTACTTC	CSVTQAGGGYEQYF
-	14	TRBV28	-	TRBJ2-5	TGTGCCAGCAGTTTGCGACAAAGCCGAGAGACCCAGTACTTC	CASSLRQSRETQYF
-	17	TRBV7-2	-	TRBJ2-1	TGTGCCAGCAGCCCGGGGGCAGGCCGGGGCTCCTACAATGAGCAGTTCTTC	CASSPGAGRGSYNEQFF
-	17	TRBV6-1	TRBD1	TRBJ1-2	TGTGCCAGCAGTGAGCTAACCCGGACAGGGGGCAATTATGGCTACACCTTC	CASSELTRTGGNYGYTF
-	16	TRBV19	TRBD2	TRBJ2-7	TGTGCCAGTAGTCTAGCGGGAGGCGGAGCCGCCTACGAGCAGTACTTC	CASSLAGGGAAYEQYF
-	14	TRBV6-5	-	TRBJ2-7	TGTGCCAGCAGGCCGGGGGCAGGGACCTACGAGCAGTACTTC	CASRPGAGTYEQYF
-	15	TRBV5-1	TRBD2	TRBJ2-1	TGCGCCAGCAGCTTGGATAGCGGGAACGGCGATGAGCAGTTCTTC	CASSLDSGNGDEQFF
-	14	TRBV5-1	TRBD2	TRBJ2-1	TGCGCCAGCAGCATTAGCGGGGGCTACAATGAGCAGTTCTTC	CASSISGGYNEQFF
-	14	TRBV27	-	TRBJ2-3	TGTGCCAGCAGTCCCCGGGGGAGAGTAGATACGCAGTATTTT	CASSPRGRVDTQYF
few	18	TRBV27	-	TRBJ1-5	TGTGCCAGCAGTACCCACTCCAGGGGCCCTTATAGCAATCAGCCCCAGCATTTT	CASSTHSRGPYSNQPQHF
-	15	TRBV5-6	TRBD2	TRBJ2-1	TGTGCCAGCAGCTTGAGGGGACTAGCGTACAATGAGCAGTTCTTC	CASSLRGLAYNEQFF
-	13	TRBV5-8	-	TRBJ2-3	TGTGCCAGCAGCCTGCAGGGAACGGATACGCAGTATTTT	CASSLQGTDTQYF
-	15	TRBV7-6	-	TRBJ2-2	TGTGCCAGCAGGAACCAGGGTTACGGCACCGGGGAGCTGTTTTTT	CASRNQGYGTGELFF
-	15	TRBV5-1	-	TRBJ2-2	TGCGCCAGCAGCTTGGGTTCAGGGCGGACCGGGGAGCTGTTTTTT	CASSLGSGRTGELFF
-	17	TRBV7-8	TRBD1	TRBJ1-2	TGTGCCAGCAGCCCGCCACGGACAGGGGCGGCTAACTATGGCTACACCTTC	CASSPPRTGAANYGYTF
-	15	TRBV5-1	TRBD1	TRBJ1-4	TGCGCCAGCAGCTTGGAAGCCAGGGGGCATGAAAAACTGTTTTTT	CASSLEARGHEKLFF
-	13	TRBV6-5	-	TRBJ1-4	TGTGCCAGCAGTTTTTCGACTAATGAAAAACTGTTTTTT	CASSFSTNEKLFF
few	14	TRBV11-2	-	TRBJ2-3	TGTGCCAGCAGCTTAGGGGCACAGGCACATACGCAGTATTTT	CASSLGAQAHTQYF
-	17	TRBV18	-	TRBJ2-5	TGTGCCAGCTCACTCAACAGTTTCAATACAGGACAAGAGACCCAGTACTTC	CASSLNSFNTGQETQYF
-	16	TRBV5-1	-	TRBJ2-7	TGCGCCAGCAGCTTGGGTGTTACGGCCTCACCTTACGAGCAGTACTTC	CASSLGVTASPYEQYF
few	16	TRBV2	TRBD2	TRBJ2-2	TGTGCCAGCAGTATCCTGACTAGCCTGAACACCGGGGAGCTGTTTTTT	CASSILTSLNTGELFF
-	15	TRBV25-1	TRBD2	TRBJ2-7	TGTGCCAGCAGTGAAACCATAGCGGGAGGCTGGGAGCAGTACTTC	CASSETIAGGWEQYF
few	17	TRBV2	-	TRBJ2-7	TGTGCCAGCAGCCCAACAGCAGGCTTCGGGGACCCTAATGAGCAGTACTTC	CASSPTAGFGDPNEQYF
-	16	TRBV5-4	TRBD1	TRBJ2-5	TGTGCCAGCAGCTTGGAAGGGGGCGGACCCGGAAAGACCCAGTACTTC	CASSLEGGGPGKTQYF
-	16	TRBV19	TRBD2	TRBJ2-4	TGTGCCAGTCGGACTAGCGGGATGGGGGCCAAAAACATTCAGTACTTC	CASRTSGMGAKNIQYF
once	13	TRBV19	-	TRBJ1-1	TGTGCCAGTAGTGGCCAAGGGATGCCTGAAGCTTTCTTT	CASSGQGMPEAFF
-	15	TRBV7-2	TRBD2	TRBJ2-5	TGTGCCAGCAGCTTAGTAGCGGGGCCCTATGAGACCCAGTACTTC	CASSLVAGPYETQYF
-	16	TRBV5-6	-	TRBJ2-6	TGTGCCAGCAGCTTGGACAGACAGTCTGGGGCCAACGTCCTGACTTTC	CASSLDRQSGANVLTF
-	15	TRBV6-1	-	TRBJ1-3	TGTGCCGGGTCCCCTCGGTTGGGCTCTGGAAACACCATATATTTT	CAGSPRLGSGNTIYF
-	13	TRBV7-3	-	TRBJ2-1	TGTGCCAGCTGGTGGGAGGCCTACAATGAGCAGTTCTTC	CASWWEAYNEQFF
-	13	TRBV7-6	TRBD1	TRBJ1-2	TGTGCCAGCAGCCTGACAGGGGACAATGGCTACACCTTC	CASSLTGDNGYTF
-	17	TRBV5-1	TRBD1	TRBJ1-4	TGCGCCAGCAGCTTGGCGATGGGTAGGGGGCGATATGAAAAACTGTTTTTT	CASSLAMGRGRYEKLFF
-	15	TRBV7-8	TRBD2	TRBJ2-1	TGTGCCAGCAGCTTATCTGGGACTAGCGGAGGGGAGCAGTTCTTC	CASSLSGTSGGEQFF